This T cell receptor beta chain was sequenced for a study of blood T cell repertoires in COVID-19. Study summary: In each case, the material was cDNA or gDNA derived from T cells, B-cell-depleted T cells, or PBMCs.

Germline V gene data show CDR1 as SQVTM and CDR2 as ANQGSEA. The germline V and J ends were trimmed by 2 bases and 0 bases, with 10 bases remaining between them. CDR3 length: 14 amino acids. Original processing notes: Amplified reference gene primers provided the basis for estimating nucleated cell counts. TCRdb keeps only in-frame clones here, not all; method: immunoSEQ multiplex PCR. V, J and clone size are taken as reported in that table, and D and trimming were inferred from the DNA itself. Of over 150,000 clones in the sample, roughly 84% were seen once. The count of this clone is one. The J gene is TRBJ1-1, the V gene TRBV29-1; D not certain. The sequencing sample was made of peripheral blood. This sequence was found in an older woman with acute or convalescent COVID-19. The CDR3 sequence is CSVESPGVNTEAFF. Written as DNA, the CDR3 is TGCAGCGTTGAATCTCCCGGGGTGAACACTGAAGCTTTCTTT.